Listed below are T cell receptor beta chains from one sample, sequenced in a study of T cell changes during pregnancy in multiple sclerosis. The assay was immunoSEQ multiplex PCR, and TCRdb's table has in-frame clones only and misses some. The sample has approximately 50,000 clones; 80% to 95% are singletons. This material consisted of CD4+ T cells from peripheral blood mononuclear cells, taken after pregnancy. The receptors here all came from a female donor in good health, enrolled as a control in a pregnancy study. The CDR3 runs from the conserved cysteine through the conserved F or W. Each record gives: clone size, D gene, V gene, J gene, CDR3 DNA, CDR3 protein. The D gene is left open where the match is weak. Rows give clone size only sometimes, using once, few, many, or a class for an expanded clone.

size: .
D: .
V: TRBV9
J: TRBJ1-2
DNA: TGTGCCAGCAGCGTACACGACGTTATGAGGACTTGGGGCACCTTC
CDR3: CASSVHDVMRTWGTF

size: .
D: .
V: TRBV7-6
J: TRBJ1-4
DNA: TGTGCCAGCAGCAGACAGGAGAATGAAAAACTGTTTTTT
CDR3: CASSRQENEKLFF

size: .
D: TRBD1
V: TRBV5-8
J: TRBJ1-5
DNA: TGTGCCAGCAGCTTGGACAGGGGGCTTGATCAGCCCCAGCATTTT
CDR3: CASSLDRGLDQPQHF

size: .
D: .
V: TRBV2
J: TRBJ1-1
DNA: TGTGCCAGCAGCGTACGGGTCAACACTGAAGCTTTCTTT
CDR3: CASSVRVNTEAFF

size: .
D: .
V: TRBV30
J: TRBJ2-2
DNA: TGTGCCTGGAGTTTTCTGACCGGGGAGCTGTTTTTT
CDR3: CAWSFLTGELFF

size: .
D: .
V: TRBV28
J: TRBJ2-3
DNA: TGTGCCAGCAGTTTCGAGTTTACAGATACGCAGTATTTT
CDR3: CASSFEFTDTQYF

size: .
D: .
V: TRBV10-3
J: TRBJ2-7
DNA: TGTGCCATCAACGGGAGCCTGTCCTACGAGCAGTACTTC
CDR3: CAINGSLSYEQYF

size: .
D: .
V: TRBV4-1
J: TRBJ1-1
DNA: TGCGCCAGCAGCCAACCTACAGTAAACACTGAAGCTTTCTTT
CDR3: CASSQPTVNTEAFF

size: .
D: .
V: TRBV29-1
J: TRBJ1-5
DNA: TGCAGCGTTCGTAACGGGGGCAATCAGCCCCAGCATTTT
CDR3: CSVRNGGNQPQHF

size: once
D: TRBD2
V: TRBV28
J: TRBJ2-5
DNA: TGTGCCAGCAGAGCGACTAGCAGAGAGACCCAGTACTTC
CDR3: CASRATSRETQYF

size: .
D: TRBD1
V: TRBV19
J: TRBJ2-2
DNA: TGTGCCAGTAGTAAGAGGGGGACAGGGGGGCTAGCGACCGACACCGGGGAGCTGTTTTTT
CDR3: CASSKRGTGGLATDTGELFF

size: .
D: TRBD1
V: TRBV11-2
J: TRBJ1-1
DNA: TGTGCCAGCAGCTCTCTACAGGGGACTGAAGCTTTCTTT
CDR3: CASSSLQGTEAFF

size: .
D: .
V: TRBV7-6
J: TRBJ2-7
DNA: TGTGCCAGCAGCTCTCCCGGGTCCTACGAGCAGTACTTC
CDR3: CASSSPGSYEQYF

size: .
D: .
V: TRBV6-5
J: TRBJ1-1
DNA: TGTGCCAGCAGTTACCTGGCAGGGAACACTGAAGCTTTCTTT
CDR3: CASSYLAGNTEAFF

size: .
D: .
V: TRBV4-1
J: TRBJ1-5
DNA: TGCGCCAGCGGCCACCCGGGTCCACCCGCAAGCAATCAGCCCCAGCATTTT
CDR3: CASGHPGPPASNQPQHF

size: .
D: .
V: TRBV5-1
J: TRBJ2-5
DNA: TGCGCCAGCAGCCCCCTCGGGGGGCCGGAAGAGACCCAGTACTTC
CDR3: CASSPLGGPEETQYF

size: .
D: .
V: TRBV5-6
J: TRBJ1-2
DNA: TGTGCCAGCAGCTTGGAATCGCGGCCGCCCAACTATGGCTACACCTTC
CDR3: CASSLESRPPNYGYTF

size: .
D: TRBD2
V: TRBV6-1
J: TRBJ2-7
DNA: TGTGCCAGCAGTGAAGCGGGGACTAGCGGGCCGTCCTACGAGCAGTACTTC
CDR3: CASSEAGTSGPSYEQYF

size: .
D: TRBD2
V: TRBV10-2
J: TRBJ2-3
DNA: TGCGCCGGAGCGGGAGGGCCGGCTACAGATACGCAGTATTTT
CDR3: CAGAGGPATDTQYF

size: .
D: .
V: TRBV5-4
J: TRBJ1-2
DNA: TGTGCCATCCTCAGGCAGAGCTATGGCTACACCTTC
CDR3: CAILRQSYGYTF

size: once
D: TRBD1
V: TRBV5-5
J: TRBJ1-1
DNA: TGTGCCAGCAGCTTGGACAGGGGCACTGAAGCTTTCTTT
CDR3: CASSLDRGTEAFF

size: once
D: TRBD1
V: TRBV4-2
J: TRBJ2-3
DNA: TGTGCCAGCACTCCGGGACAGAACACAGATACGCAGTATTTT
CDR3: CASTPGQNTDTQYF

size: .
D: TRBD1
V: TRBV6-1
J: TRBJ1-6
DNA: TGTGCCAGCAGTGGGGGACAGCACTCACCCCTCCACTTT
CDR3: CASSGGQHSPLHF

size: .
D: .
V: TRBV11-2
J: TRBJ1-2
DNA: TGTGCCAGCAGCTTGACCGGAGACAGTTACTATGGCTACACCTTC
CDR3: CASSLTGDSYYGYTF

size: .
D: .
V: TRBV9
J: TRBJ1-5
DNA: TGTGCCAGCAGCCCCCAGGGGCAAAGCAATCAGCCCCAGCATTTT
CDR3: CASSPQGQSNQPQHF

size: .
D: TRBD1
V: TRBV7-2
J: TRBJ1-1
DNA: TGTGCCAGCAGCTTAAGGGCAGAGCCAGGGGGCTTAGGAACTGAAGCTTTCTTT
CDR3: CASSLRAEPGGLGTEAFF

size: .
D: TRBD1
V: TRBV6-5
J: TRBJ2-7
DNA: TGTGCCAGCACATTCCCGGGACAGGGTGGGTTGGAGTACTTC
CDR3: CASTFPGQGGLEYF

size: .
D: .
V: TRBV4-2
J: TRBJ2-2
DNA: TGTGCCAGCAGCCAAGATAGGAGCGGAGGAAACACCGGGGAGCTGTTTTTT
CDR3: CASSQDRSGGNTGELFF

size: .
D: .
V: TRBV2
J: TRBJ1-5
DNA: TGTGCCAGCAGTGAAGAGTCCGGTTTCCAGCCCCAGCATTTT
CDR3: CASSEESGFQPQHF

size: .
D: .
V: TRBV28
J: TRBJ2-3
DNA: TGTGCCAGCACTAACGTACCTTTTAGCACAGATACGCAGTATTTT
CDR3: CASTNVPFSTDTQYF

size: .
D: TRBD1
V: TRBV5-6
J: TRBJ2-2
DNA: TGTGCCAGCAGCACCGGGACAGGAATCAGCGGGGAGCTGTTTTTT
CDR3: CASSTGTGISGELFF

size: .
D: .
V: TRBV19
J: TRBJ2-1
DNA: TGTGCCAGTAGTATAGGTAGAGGTCCCTACAATGAGCAGTTCTTC
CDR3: CASSIGRGPYNEQFF

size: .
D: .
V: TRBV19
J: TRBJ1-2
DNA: TGTGCCAGTAGCGACGGACAGTCGGGCCACTATGGCTACACCTTC
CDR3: CASSDGQSGHYGYTF

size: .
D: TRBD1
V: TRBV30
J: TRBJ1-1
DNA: TGTGCCTGGAGCGCGCCGACTACAGGGGGCACTGAAGCTTTCTTT
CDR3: CAWSAPTTGGTEAFF

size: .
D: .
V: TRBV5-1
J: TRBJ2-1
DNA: TGCGCCAGCAGCTTGAGTGCGGCTAGCTCCTACAATGAGCAGTTCTTC
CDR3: CASSLSAASSYNEQFF

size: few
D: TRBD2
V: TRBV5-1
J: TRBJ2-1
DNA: TGCGCCAGCAGCTTGGAACCGACTAGCGCTTACAATGAGCAGTTCTTC
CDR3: CASSLEPTSAYNEQFF

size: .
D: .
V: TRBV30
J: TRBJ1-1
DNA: TGTGCCTGGAGTCCGACAGGTAACAGAGCTTTCTTT
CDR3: CAWSPTGNRAFF

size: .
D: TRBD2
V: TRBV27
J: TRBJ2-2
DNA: TGTGCCAGCAGTTCGGGGGGTCGGGCCGGGGAGCTGTTTTTT
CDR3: CASSSGGRAGELFF

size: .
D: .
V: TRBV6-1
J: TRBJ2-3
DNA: TGTGCCAGCAGTCGACAGCCGGACACAGATACGCAGTATTTT
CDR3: CASSRQPDTDTQYF

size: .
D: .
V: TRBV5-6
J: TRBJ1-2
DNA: TGTGCCAGCAGCTTGGGGACACGGCCCCCCACCTTC
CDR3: CASSLGTRPPTF

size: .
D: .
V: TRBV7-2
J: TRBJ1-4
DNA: TGTGCCAGCAGCCGGGGGGCAACTAATGAAAAACTGTTTTTT
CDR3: CASSRGATNEKLFF

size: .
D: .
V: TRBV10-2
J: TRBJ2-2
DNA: TGCGCCAGCAGTAACAGGGTTGGGGGCACCGGGGAGCTGTTTTTT
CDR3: CASSNRVGGTGELFF

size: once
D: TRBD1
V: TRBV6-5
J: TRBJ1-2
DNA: TGTGCCAGCAGGAGCGGACAGGGGGCGTTGGGCTACACCTTC
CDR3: CASRSGQGALGYTF

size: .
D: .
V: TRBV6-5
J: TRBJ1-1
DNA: TGTGCCAGCAGTTACAGCAGGGCCTCCACTGAAGCTTTCTTT
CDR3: CASSYSRASTEAFF

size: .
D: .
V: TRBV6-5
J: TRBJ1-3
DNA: TGTGCCAGCAGTTCGCGAGGGCTTGGAAACACCATATATTTT
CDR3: CASSSRGLGNTIYF

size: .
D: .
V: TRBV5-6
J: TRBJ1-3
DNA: TGTGCCAGCAGCTTGGGGTCCAGGCCTGGAAACACCATATATTTT
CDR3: CASSLGSRPGNTIYF

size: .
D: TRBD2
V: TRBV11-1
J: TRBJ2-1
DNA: TGTGCCAGCAGCTTTGAAACTAGCGGGAGATCACATGAGCAGTTCTTC
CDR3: CASSFETSGRSHEQFF

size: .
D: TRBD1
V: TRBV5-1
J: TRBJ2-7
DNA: TGCGCCAGCAGAGGGACAGGGACCTACGAGCAGTACTTC
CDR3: CASRGTGTYEQYF

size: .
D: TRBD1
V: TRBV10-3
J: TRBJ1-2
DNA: TGTGCCATCAGGGGGGACAGGGGGCGGCAAGGCTACACCTTC
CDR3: CAIRGDRGRQGYTF

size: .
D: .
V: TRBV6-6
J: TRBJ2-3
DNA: TGTGCCAGCAGTTACAACAGGGTCACAGATACGCAGTATTTT
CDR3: CASSYNRVTDTQYF

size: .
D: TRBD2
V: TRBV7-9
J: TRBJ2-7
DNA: TGTGCCAGCAGCGCCCGACTAGCGGGGAGGGACGGAGAGCAGTACTTC
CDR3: CASSARLAGRDGEQYF

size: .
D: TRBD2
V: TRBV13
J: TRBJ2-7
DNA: TGTGCCAGCAGCTATAGCGGGAGGACCACCTACGAGCAGTACTTC
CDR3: CASSYSGRTTYEQYF

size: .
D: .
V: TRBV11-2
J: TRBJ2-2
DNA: TGTGCCAGCAGCCCCTTGGGGGCTGGAACGAACACCGGGGAGCTGTTTTTT
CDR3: CASSPLGAGTNTGELFF

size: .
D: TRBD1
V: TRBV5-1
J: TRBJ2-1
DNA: TGCGCCAGCAGCTCACAGGGGGCGTGGAATGAGCAGTTCTTC
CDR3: CASSSQGAWNEQFF

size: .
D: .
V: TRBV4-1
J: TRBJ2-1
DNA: TGCGCCAAGCGCAGCAGTAGCGATGAGCAGTTCTTC
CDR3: CAKRSSSDEQFF

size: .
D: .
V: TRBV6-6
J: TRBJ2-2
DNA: TGTGCCAGCAGTTACTCGTCCAGAATGAACACCGGGGAGCTGTTTTTT
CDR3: CASSYSSRMNTGELFF

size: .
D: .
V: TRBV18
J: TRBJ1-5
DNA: TGTGCCAGCTCATTAGAGGGATCTCAGCCCCAGCATTTT
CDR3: CASSLEGSQPQHF

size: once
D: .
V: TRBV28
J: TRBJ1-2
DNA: TGTGCCAGCAGTTTCTCCACACATGGCTACACCTTC
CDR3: CASSFSTHGYTF

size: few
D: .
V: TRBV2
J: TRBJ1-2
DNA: TGTGCCAGCAGTGATGGGCGAGACTATGGCTACACCTTC
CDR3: CASSDGRDYGYTF

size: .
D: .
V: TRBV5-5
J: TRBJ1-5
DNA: TGTGCCAGCAGCTCGACAGACGATGCCAATCAGCCCCAGCATTTT
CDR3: CASSSTDDANQPQHF